The entry that follows covers one TCR beta chain sequence. The sample is drawn from a study of blood T cell repertoires in COVID-19. On the study more broadly: Specimens from acute and convalescent COVID-19 originated in the United States, Italy and Spain.

Clones were sequenced by immunoSEQ multiplex PCR, and TCRdb holds only the in-frame ones, with some missing. The repertoire holds approximately 100,000 clones, with roughly 92% as singletons. The clonotype originates from a man aged 70 or older with acute or convalescent COVID-19. The sample comprised peripheral blood.

The CDR3 loop reads CASSAVAGGSYEQYF. The CDR3 DNA is TGTGCCAGCAGCGCGGTAGCGGGAGGATCCTACGAGCAGTACTTC. The chain couples TRBV5-4 to TRBJ2-7; 10 bases map to TRBD2. V was pared by 4 bases and J by 1 base, with 5 bases of the junction left unmatched. This CDR3 contains 15 residues. CDR1 and CDR2 from the germline V gene are SGHNT and YYREEE (reference sequence).